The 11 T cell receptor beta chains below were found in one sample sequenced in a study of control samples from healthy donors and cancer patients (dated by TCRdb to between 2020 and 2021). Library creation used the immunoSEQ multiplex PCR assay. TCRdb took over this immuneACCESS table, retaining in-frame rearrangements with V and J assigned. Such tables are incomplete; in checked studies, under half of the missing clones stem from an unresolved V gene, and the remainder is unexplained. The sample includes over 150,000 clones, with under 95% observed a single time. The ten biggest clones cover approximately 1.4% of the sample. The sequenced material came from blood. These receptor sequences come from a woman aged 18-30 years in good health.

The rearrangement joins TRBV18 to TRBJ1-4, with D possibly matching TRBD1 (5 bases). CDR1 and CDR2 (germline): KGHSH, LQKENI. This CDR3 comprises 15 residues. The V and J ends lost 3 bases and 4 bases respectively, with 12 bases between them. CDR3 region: CASSPTQGNNEKLFF. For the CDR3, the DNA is TGTGCCAGCTCACCGACGCAGGGAAATAATGAAAAACTGTTTTTT.

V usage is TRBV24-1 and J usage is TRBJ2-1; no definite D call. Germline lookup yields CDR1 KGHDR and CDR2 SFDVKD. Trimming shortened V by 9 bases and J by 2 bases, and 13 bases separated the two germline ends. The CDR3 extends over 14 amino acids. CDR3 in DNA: TGTGCCACCTCCGCCGGGTTTACCTACAATGAGCAGTTCTTC. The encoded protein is CATSAGFTYNEQFF.

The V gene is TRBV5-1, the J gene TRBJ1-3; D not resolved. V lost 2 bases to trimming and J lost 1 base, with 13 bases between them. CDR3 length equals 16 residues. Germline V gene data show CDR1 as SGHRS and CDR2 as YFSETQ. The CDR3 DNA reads TGCGCCAGCAGCTTCGGAGGGTGGGAGTCTGGAAACACCATATATTTT. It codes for CASSFGGWESGNTIYF.

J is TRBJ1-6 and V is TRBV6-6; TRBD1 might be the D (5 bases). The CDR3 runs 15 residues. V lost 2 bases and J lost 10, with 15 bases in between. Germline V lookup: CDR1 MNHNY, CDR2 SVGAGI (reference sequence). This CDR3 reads CASSYLRDGISPLHF. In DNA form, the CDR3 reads TGTGCCAGCAGTTACCTTAGGGACGGAATATCACCCCTCCACTTT.

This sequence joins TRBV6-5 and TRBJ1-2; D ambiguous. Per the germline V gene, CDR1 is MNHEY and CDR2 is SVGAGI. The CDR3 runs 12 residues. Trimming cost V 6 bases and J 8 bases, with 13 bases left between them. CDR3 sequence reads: CASRGLDDGYTF. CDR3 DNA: TGTGCCAGCAGGGGCCTCGACGACGGCTACACCTTC.

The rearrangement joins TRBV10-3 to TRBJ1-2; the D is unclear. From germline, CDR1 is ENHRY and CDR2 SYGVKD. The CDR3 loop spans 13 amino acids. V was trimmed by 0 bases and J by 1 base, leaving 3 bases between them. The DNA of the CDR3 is TGTGCCATCAGTGAGTCGAGTAACTATGGCTACACCTTC. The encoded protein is CAISESSNYGYTF.

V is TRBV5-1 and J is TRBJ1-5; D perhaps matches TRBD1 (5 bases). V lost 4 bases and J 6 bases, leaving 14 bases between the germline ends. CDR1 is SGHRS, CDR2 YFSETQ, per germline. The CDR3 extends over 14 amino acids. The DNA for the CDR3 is TGCGCCAGCAGCCCTGGTAGGGGCGGTCAGCCCCAGCATTTT. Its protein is CASSPGRGGQPQHF.

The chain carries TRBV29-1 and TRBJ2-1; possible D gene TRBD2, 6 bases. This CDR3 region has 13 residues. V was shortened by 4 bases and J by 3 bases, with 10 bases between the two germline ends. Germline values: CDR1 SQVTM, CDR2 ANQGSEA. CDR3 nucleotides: TGCAGCGTTGGGCGGACTATCTACAATGAGCAGTTCTTC. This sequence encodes CSVGRTIYNEQFF.

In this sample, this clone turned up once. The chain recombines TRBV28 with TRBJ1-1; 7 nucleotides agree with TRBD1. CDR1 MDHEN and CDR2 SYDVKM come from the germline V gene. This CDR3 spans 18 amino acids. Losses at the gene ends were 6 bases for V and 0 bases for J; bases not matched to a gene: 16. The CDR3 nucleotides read TGTGCCAGCAGCTCCCTCCCAATCAGGGGGGGCATGAACACTGAAGCTTTCTTT. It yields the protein CASSSLPIRGGMNTEAFF.

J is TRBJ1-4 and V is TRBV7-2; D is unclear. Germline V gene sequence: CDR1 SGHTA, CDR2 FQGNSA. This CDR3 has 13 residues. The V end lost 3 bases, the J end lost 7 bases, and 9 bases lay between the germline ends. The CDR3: CASSFISSEKLFF. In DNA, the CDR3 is TGTGCCAGCAGCTTCATAAGCTCTGAAAAACTGTTTTTT.

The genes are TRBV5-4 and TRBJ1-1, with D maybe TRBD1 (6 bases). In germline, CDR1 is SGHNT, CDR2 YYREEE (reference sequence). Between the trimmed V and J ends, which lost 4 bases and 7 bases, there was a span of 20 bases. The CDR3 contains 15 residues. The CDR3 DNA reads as TGTGCCAGCAGCACGGGCCAACAGGGTCTCGGTGAAGCTTTCTTT. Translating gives CASSTGQQGLGEAFF.